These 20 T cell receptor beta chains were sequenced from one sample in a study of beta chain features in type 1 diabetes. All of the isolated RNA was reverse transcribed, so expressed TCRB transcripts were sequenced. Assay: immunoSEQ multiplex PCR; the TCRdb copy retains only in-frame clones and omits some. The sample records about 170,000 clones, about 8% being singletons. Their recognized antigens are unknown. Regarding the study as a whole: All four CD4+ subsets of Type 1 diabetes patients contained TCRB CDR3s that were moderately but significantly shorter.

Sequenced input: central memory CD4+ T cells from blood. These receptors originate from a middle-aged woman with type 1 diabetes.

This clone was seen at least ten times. The DNA of the CDR3 is TGTGCCAGCAGCGGAGGGATAAAAGAGACCCAGTACTTC. It is translated as CASSGGIKETQYF. V and J are TRBV9 and TRBJ2-5; tentatively, D is TRBD2 (5 bases). Trimming removed 3 bases from V and 3 bases from J, with 9 bases in between. The CDR3 extends over 13 amino acids. The germline gives CDR1 SGDLS, CDR2 YYNGEE.

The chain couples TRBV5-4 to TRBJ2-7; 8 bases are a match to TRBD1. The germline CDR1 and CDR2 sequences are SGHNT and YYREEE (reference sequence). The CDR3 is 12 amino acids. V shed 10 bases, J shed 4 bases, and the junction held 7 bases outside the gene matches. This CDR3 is CAASRGRYEQYF. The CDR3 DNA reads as TGTGCCGCCTCCAGGGGGCGATACGAGCAGTACTTC.

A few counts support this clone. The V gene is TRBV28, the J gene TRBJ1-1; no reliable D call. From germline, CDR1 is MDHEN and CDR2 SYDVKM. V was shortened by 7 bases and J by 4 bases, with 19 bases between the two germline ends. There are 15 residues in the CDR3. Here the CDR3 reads CASTRLGRLFTEAFF. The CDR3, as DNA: TGTGCCAGCACCCGCCTCGGGAGATTATTCACTGAAGCTTTCTTT. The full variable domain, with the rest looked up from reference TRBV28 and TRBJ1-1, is DVKVTQSSRYLVKRTGEKVFLECVQDMDHENMFWYRQDPGLGLRLIYFSYDVKMKEKGDIPEGYSVSREKKERFSLILESASTNQTSMYLCASTRLGRLFTEAFFGQGTRLTVV.

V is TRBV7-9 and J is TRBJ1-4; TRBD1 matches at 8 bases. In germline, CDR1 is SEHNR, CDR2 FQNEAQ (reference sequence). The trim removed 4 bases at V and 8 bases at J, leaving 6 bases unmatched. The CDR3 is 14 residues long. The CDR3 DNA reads TGTGCCAGCAGCTCTGACAGGGGCAGCGAAAAACTGTTTTTT. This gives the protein CASSSDRGSEKLFF.

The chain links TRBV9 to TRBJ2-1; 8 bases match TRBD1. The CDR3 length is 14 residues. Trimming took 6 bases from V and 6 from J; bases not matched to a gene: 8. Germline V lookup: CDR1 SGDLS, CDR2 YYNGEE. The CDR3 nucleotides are TGTGCCAGCACCTCGACAGGGGCTAGCAATGAGCAGTTCTTC. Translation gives CASTSTGASNEQFF. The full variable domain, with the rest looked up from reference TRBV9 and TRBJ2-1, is DSGVTQTPKHLITATGQRVTLRCSPRSGDLSVYWYQQSLDQGLQFLIQYYNGEERAKGNILERFSAQQFPDLHSELNLSSLELGDSALYFCASTSTGASNEQFFGPGTRLTVL.

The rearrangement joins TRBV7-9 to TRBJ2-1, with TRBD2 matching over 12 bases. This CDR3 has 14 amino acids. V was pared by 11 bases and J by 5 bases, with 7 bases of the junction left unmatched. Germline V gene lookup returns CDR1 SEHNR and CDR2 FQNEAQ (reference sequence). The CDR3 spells CACQWTSGNNEQFF. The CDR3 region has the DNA TGTGCCTGCCAGTGGACTAGCGGGAACAATGAGCAGTTCTTC.

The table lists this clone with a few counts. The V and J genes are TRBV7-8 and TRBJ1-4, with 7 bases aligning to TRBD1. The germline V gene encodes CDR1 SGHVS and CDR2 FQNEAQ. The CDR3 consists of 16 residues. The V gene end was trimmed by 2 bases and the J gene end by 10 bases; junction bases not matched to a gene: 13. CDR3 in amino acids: CASSLTVRAEGAKLFF. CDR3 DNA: TGTGCCAGCAGCTTAACTGTCCGGGCCGAGGGGGCAAAACTGTTTTTT.

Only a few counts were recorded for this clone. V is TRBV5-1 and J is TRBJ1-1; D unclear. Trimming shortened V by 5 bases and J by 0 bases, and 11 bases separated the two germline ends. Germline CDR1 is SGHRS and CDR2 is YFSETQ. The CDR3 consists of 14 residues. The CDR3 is CASREGGMNTEAFF. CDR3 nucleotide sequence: TGCGCCAGCAGAGAGGGAGGGATGAACACTGAAGCTTTCTTT.

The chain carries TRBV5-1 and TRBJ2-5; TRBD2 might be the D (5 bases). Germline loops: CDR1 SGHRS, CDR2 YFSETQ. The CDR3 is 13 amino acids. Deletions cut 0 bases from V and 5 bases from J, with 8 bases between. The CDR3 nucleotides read TGCGCCAGCAGCTTGGGGAGGTTGGAGACCCAGTACTTC. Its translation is CASSLGRLETQYF.

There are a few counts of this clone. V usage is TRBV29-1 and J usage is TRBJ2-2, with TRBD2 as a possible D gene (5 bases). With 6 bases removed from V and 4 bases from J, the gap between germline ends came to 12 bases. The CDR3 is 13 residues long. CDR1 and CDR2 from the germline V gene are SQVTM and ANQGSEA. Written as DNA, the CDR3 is TGCAGCGTGGGAGTGTCCGGCACCGGGGAGCTGTTTTTT. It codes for CSVGVSGTGELFF.

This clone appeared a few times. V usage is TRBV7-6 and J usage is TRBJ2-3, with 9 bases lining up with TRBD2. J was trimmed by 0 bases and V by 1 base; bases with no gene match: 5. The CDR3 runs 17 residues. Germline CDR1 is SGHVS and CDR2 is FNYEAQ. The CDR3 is CASSLGLAGSSTDTQYF. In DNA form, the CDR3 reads TGTGCCAGCAGCTTAGGGCTAGCGGGGTCGAGCACAGATACGCAGTATTTT.

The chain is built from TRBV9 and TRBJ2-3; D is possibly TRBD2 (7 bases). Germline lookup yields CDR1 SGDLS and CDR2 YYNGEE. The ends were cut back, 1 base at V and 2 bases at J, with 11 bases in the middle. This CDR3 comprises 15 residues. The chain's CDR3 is CASSVRGAPTDTQYF. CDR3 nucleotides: TGTGCCAGCAGCGTACGGGGGGCGCCCACAGATACGCAGTATTTT.

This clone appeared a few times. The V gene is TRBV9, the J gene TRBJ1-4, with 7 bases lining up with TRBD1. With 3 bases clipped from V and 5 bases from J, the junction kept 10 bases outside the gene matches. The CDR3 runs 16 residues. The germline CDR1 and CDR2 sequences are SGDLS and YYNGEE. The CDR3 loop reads CASSAHQGQKNEKLFF. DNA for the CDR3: TGTGCCAGCAGCGCGCATCAGGGACAGAAGAATGAAAAACTGTTTTTT.

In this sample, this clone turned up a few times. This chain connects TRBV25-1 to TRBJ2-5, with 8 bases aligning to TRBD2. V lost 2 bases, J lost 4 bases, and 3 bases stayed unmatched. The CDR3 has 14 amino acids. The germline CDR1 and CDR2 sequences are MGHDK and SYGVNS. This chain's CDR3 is CASSEAGRGETQYF. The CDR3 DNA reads TGTGCCAGCAGTGAAGCCGGGAGGGGAGAGACCCAGTACTTC.

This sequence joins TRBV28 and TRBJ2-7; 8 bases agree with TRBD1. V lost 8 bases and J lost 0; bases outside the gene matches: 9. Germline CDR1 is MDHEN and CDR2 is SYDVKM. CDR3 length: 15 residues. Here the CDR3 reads CASRGQDYGSYEQYF. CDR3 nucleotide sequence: TGTGCCAGCCGGGGACAGGACTACGGCTCCTACGAGCAGTACTTC.

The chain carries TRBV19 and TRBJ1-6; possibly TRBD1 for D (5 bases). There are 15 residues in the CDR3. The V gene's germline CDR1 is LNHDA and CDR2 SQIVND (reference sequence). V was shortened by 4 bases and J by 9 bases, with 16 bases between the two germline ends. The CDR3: CASSTTGGYGSPLHF. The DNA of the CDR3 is TGTGCCAGTAGTACTACCGGGGGGTACGGTTCACCCCTCCACTTT.

The CDR3 nucleotides are TGTGCCAGCAGCCTTTATCCGGACAGTAATGAAAAACTGTTTTTT. This translates into CASSLYPDSNEKLFF. This chain joins TRBV7-9 and TRBJ1-4, with TRBD1 as a possible D gene (6 bases). Trimming pared 5 bases from V and 4 bases from J, leaving 14 bases between. This CDR3 is built from 15 residues. Per the germline V gene, CDR1 is SEHNR and CDR2 is FQNEAQ (reference sequence).

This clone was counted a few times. The CDR3 here is CASSPGNTGELFF. In DNA, the CDR3 is TGTGCCAGCTCGCCAGGGAACACCGGGGAGCTGTTTTTT. V usage is TRBV6-6 and J usage is TRBJ2-2; D call uncertain. Trimming removed 8 bases at V and 1 base at J, with 8 bases between. The germline V gene has CDR1 MNHNY and CDR2 SVGAGI (reference sequence). The CDR3 contains 13 residues.

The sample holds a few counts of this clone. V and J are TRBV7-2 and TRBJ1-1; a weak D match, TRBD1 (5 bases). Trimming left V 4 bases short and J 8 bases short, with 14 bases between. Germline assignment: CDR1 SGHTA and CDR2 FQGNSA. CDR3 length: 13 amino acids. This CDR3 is CASSSVLRTEAFF. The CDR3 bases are TGTGCCAGCAGCTCCGTCCTCCGGACAGAAGCTTTCTTT.

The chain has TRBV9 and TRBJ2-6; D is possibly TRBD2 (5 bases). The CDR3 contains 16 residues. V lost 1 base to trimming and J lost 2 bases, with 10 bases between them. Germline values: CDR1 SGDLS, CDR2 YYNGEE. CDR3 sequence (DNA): TGTGCCAGCAGCGTACAGTCTAGCCCTGGGGCCAACGTCCTGACTTTC. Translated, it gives CASSVQSSPGANVLTF.